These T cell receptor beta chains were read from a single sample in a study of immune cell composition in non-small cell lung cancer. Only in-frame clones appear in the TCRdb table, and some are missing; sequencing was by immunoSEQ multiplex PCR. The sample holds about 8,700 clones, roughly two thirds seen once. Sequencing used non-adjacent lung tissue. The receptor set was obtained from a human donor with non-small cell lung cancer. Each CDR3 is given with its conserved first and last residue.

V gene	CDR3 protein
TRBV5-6	CASSWDRSNTGELFF
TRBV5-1	CASSLGQGDQPQHF
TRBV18	CASSLLGGTEAFF
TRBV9	CASSVGGFGSNQPQHF
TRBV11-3	CASSTGTGVRETQYF
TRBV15	CATGHGTTARTDTQYF
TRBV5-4	CASSAGQGNGELFF
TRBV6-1	CASGARGLTSGYTF
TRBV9	CASSPQDRENTEAFF
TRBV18	CASSPDSTYNEQFF
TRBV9	CASSPSGLYEQYF
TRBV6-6	CASSRAGGKGTQYF
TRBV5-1	CASSLSNNEKLFF
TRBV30	CAWSAGTYNEQFF
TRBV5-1	CASSLDGVRSYTF
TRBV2	CASSTGQLAPGELFF
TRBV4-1	CATRTGLTYNEQFF
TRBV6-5	CASTQRGQYSNEQFF
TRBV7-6	CASSHGLAGGRYETQYF
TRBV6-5	CASSYDSRRGGDGYTF